The clone carrying this T cell receptor (beta chain) was observed many times. The antigen is not known. RNA transcripts were the template for amplifying TCR beta CDR3 regions. The HTBI set primed first-round TCR CDR3 RT-PCR. TCRdb analysed the multiplex PCR reads with MiXCR anew, one entry per CDR3 protein. The profile shows around 720,000 distinct CDR3 sequences, 35% of them singletons. The sample originates from a study of T cells in Graves' hyperthyroidism and ophthalmopathy. Aged 18 to 65, the patients had hyperthyroidism that was newly diagnosed and had lasted under 2 months. Trimming shortened V by 1 base and J by 5 bases, and 9 bases separated the two germline ends. CDR1 is SGHTA, CDR2 FQGTGA, per germline. The CDR3 has 13 residues. Study results and limitations: From stable hyperthyroidism, ophthalmopathy was set apart by a 13 V-J model.

The source of this sequence is a middle-aged woman with Graves' hyperthyroidism. The sample consisted of blood. The V and J genes are TRBV7-3 and TRBJ2-7, with unresolved D. The CDR3 DNA follows: TGTGCCAGCAGCTTAAACGCAGGAGACGAGCAGTACTTC. It specifies CASSLNAGDEQYF.